Included here is one TCR beta chain sequence, with context. Self-reported history from a screening survey and questionnaire set each donor's cohort. This entry comes from a study of blood T cell repertoires in COVID-19. Background on the study: The United States, Italy and Spain provided the acute and convalescent COVID-19 samples.

Germline lookup yields CDR1 LNHDA and CDR2 SQIVND (reference sequence). V gave up 5 bases and J gave up 7 bases; unmatched junction bases: 12. CDR3 size: 16 residues. Repertoires were generated with immunoSEQ multiplex PCR, while TCRdb's copy carries only in-frame clones and drops some. The data show around 290,000 clones, approximately 85% seen once. V is TRBV19 and J is TRBJ1-5; 9 nucleotides match TRBD1. Sequencing used PBMCs or T cells enriched from blood (not recorded which). This TCR came from a woman under 40 who had recovered from COVID-19. CDR3 sequence (DNA): TGTGCCAGTAGTCCTACCCCTCGGGGGACAGGGCAGCCCCAGCATTTT. This sequence encodes CASSPTPRGTGQPQHF.